This T cell receptor (beta chain) was profiled in a study of blood T cell repertoires in COVID-19. Overall study context: Samples representing acute and convalescent COVID-19 were sourced from the United States, Italy and Spain. The cDNA or gDNA used as material had been derived from T cells, B-cell-depleted T cells, or PBMCs.

Source study methods: Reference gene primer amplification gave nucleated cell count estimates. Clones were sequenced by immunoSEQ multiplex PCR, and TCRdb holds only the in-frame ones, with some missing. D and trimming were read from the DNA, whereas the V and J calls and clone size are those reported in that table. The sample shows fewer than 200,000 clones, roughly 90% of them seen only once. The source is a man between 60 and 75 years old with acute or convalescent COVID-19. Sequencing was done on a sample of peripheral blood.

CDR3 DNA: TGTGCCAGCAGTGAGTTTGCGACTAATGAAAAACTGTTTTTT. The encoded protein is CASSEFATNEKLFF. The chain carries TRBV6-1 and TRBJ1-4, with D uncertain. Germline assignment: CDR1 MNHNS and CDR2 SASEGT. This CDR3 is built from 14 residues. The ends were cut back, 3 bases at V and 2 bases at J, with 7 bases in the middle.